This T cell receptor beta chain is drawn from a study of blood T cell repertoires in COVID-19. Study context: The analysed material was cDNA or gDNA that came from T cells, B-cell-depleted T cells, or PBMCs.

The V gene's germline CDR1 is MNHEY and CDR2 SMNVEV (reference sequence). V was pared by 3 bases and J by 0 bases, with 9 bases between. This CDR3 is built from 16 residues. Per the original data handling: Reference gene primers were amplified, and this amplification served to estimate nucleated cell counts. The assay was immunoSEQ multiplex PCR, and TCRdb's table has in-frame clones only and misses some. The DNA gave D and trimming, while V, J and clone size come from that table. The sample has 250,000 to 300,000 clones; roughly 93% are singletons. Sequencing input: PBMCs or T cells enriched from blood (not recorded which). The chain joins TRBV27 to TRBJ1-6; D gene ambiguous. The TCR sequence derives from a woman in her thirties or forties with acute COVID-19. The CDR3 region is CASSFEASSYNSPLHF. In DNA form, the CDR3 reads TGTGCCAGCAGTTTTGAGGCGAGCTCCTATAATTCACCCCTCCACTTT.